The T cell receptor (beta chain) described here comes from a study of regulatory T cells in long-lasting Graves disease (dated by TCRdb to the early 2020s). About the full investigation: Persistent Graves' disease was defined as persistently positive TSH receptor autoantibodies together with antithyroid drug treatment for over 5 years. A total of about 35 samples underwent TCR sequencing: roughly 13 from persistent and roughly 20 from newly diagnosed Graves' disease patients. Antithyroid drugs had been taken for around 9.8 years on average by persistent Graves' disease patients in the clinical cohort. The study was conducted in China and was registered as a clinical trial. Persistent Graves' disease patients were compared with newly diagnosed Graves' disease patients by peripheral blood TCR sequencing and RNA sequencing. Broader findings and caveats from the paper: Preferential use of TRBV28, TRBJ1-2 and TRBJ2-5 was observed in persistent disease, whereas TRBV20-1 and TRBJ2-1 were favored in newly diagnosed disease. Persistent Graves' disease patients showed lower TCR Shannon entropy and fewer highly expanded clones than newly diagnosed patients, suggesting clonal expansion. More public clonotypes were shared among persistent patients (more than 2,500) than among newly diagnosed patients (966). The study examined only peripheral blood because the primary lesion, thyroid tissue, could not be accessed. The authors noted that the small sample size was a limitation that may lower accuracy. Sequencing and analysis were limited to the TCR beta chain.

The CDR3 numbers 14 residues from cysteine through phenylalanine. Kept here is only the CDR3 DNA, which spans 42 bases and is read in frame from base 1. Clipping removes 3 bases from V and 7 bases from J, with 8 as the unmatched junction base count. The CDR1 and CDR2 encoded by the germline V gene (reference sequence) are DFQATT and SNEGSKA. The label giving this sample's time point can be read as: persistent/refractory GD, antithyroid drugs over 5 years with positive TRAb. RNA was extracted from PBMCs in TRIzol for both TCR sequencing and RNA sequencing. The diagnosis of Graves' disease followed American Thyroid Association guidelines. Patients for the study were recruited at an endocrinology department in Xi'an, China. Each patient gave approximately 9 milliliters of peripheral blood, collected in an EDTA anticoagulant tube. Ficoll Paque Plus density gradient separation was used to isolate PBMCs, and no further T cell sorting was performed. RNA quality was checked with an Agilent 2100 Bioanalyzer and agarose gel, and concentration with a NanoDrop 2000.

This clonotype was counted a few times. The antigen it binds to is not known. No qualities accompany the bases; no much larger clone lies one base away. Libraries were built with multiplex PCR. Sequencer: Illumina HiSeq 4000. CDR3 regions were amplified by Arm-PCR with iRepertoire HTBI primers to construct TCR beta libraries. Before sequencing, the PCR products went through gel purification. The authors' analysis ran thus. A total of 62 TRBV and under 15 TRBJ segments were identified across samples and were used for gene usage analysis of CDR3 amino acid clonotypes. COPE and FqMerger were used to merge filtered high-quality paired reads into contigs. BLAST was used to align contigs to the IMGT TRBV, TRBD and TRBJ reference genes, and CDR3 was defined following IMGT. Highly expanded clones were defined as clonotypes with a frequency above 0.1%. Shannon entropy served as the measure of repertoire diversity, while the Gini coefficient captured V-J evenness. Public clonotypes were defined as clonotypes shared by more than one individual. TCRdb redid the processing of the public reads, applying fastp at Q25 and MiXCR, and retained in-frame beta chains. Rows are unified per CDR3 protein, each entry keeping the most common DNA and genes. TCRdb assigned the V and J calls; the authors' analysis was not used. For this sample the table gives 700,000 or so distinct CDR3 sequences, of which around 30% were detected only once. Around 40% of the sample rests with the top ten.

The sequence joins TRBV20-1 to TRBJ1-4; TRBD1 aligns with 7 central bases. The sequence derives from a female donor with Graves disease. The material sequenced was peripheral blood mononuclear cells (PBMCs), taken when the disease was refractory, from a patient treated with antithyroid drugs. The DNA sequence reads TGCAGTGCTAGTATCAGGGGGGAAATTGAAAAACTGTTTTTT. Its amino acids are CSASIRGEIEKLFF.